The 6 T cell receptor beta chains below were found in one sample sequenced in a study of identifying expanded T cells in peripheral blood. Generated by immunoSEQ multiplex PCR, the TCRdb table keeps only in-frame clones and is missing some. The data contain under 150,000 clones, 75% to 90% of them seen just once; the ten biggest clones take up more than 7%. Sequenced: blood. All receptors come from a person aged 18 to 75 in good health.

The CDR3 DNA reads as TGTGCCACCAGCAGAGATCAATGGAATCAGCCCCAGCATTTT. This encodes CATSRDQWNQPQHF. The rearrangement joins TRBV15 to TRBJ1-5; D not certain. CDR3 length: 14 amino acids. Germline assignment: CDR1 LNHNV and CDR2 YYDKDF (reference sequence). Trimming cost V 0 bases and J 4 bases, with 7 bases left between them.

The V and J genes are TRBV2 and TRBJ2-5; possible D gene TRBD1, 5 bases. The CDR3 has 13 residues. V lost 10 bases to trimming and J lost 1 base, with 13 bases between them. From germline, CDR1 is SNHLY and CDR2 FYNNEI. Written as DNA, the CDR3 is TGTGCCACCTTAGACAGAGCCCAAGAGACCCAGTACTTC. It codes for CATLDRAQETQYF.

This clone was seen just once. The chain carries TRBV5-6 and TRBJ1-5; 8 bases fit TRBD1. V trimming: 5 bases; J trimming: 3 bases; junction bases outside the gene matches: 10. In germline, CDR1 is SGHDT, CDR2 YYEEEE. This CDR3 region has 16 residues. The CDR3 loop reads CASRRSQGAPNQPQHF. Here the CDR3 DNA reads TGTGCCAGCAGGAGGAGTCAGGGGGCCCCCAATCAGCCCCAGCATTTT.

V and J are TRBV7-9 and TRBJ2-3; the D is unclear. This CDR3 comprises 17 residues. Germline loops: CDR1 SEHNR, CDR2 FQNEAQ (reference sequence). Trimming cost V 3 bases and J 0 bases, with 16 bases left between them. In nucleotides, the CDR3 is TGTGCCAGCAGCTTCAATCCGTGGGGTACTAGCACAGATACGCAGTATTTT. Its protein is CASSFNPWGTSTDTQYF.

CDR3 residues: CASSLFTASGSDEQFF. The CDR3 DNA reads TGTGCCAGCAGCTTGTTTACGGCTAGCGGGAGTGATGAGCAGTTCTTC. The V gene is TRBV5-4, the J gene TRBJ2-1; 10 bases match TRBD2. Germline V gene data show CDR1 as SGHNT and CDR2 as YYREEE (reference sequence). J gave up 8 bases and V 1 base, and 9 bases lay outside the gene matches. The CDR3 is 16 amino acids.

The chain links TRBV29-1 to TRBJ2-1; TRBD1 matches 7 bases. Looked up from germline, CDR1 is SQVTM and CDR2 is ANQGSEA. The ends lost 2 bases at V and 2 bases at J; junction bases unmatched: 6. There are 15 residues in the CDR3. The CDR3, as DNA: TGCAGCGTTGAACCGACAGGGCGTCCCTACAATGAGCAGTTCTTC. It is translated as CSVEPTGRPYNEQFF.